The clone carrying this TCR beta chain was detected a few times. Its matching antigen is unknown. These data originate in a study of T cell repertoires in cytomegalovirus infection. Study context: Shared public TCR beta signatures pointed to both CMV infection and a matching HLA type. Study-level points and caveats: CMV-specific TCR beta clonotypes restricted by HLA-C were the ones dominating the ex vivo response.

TCRdb independently ran MiXCR on the reads; one entry per CDR3 protein. The table includes 450,000 to 600,000 distinct CDR3 sequences, approximately 10% detected once. Germline CDR1 and CDR2: MDHEN and SYDVKM. Trimming stripped 6 bases from V and 6 bases from J, with 9 bases between. The CDR3 totals 12 residues. This receptor was taken from a human donor in good health (CMV status not recorded). Some clones in this sample may be carry-over from other donors' samples. The genes are TRBV28 and TRBJ1-5; no reliable D call. The sequenced sample consisted of PBMCs. The CDR3 DNA sequence: TGTGCCAGCAGCCAACTCCTTCAGCCCCAGCATTTT. It specifies CASSQLLQPQHF.